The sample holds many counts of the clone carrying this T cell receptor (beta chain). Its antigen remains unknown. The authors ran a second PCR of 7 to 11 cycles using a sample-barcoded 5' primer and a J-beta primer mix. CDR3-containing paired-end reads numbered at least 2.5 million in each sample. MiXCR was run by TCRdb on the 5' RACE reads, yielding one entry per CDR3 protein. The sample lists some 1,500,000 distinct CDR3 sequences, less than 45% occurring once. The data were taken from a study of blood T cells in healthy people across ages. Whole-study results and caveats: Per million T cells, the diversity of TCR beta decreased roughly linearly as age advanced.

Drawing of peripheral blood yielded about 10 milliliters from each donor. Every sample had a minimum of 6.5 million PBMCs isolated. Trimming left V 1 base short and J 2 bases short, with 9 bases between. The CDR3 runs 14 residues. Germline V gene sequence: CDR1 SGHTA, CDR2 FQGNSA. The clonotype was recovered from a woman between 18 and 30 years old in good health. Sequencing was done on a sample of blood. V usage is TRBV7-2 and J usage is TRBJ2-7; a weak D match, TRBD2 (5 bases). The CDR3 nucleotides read TGTGCCAGCAGCTTAGAAGGGAGAGCCTACGAGCAGTACTTC. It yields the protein CASSLEGRAYEQYF.